These 18 T cell receptor beta chains were all obtained from the same sample, sequenced in a study of blood T cell repertoires in COVID-19. Profiled with immunoSEQ multiplex PCR; TCRdb holds only in-frame clones, not every one. Counted here are about 160,000 clones, approximately 81% occurring once; the ten biggest clones make up 8% to 11%. Sequencing was done on a sample of peripheral blood. These receptors were obtained from an elderly woman with active or convalescent COVID-19.

The chain carries TRBV15 and TRBJ1-5; weak D call: TRBD1 (5 bases). The CDR3 covers 16 residues. Germline-derived CDR1 and CDR2 are LNHNV and YYDKDF (reference sequence). V was trimmed by 3 bases and J by 0 bases, leaving 12 bases between them. The CDR3 sequence: CATSRSREYSNQPQHF. The CDR3 DNA follows: TGTGCCACCAGCAGGTCCAGGGAATATAGCAATCAGCCCCAGCATTTT.

The chain has TRBV9 and TRBJ2-2, with 12 bases fitting TRBD1. Germline loops: CDR1 SGDLS, CDR2 YYNGEE. The CDR3 spans 19 residues. V gave up 4 bases and J gave up 6 bases; unmatched junction bases: 16. The CDR3 protein is CASSPPPYWGQGASGELFF. In nucleotides, the CDR3 is TGTGCCAGCAGCCCCCCACCCTATTGGGGACAGGGGGCATCCGGGGAGCTGTTTTTT.

The chain carries TRBV11-2 and TRBJ1-1; D call uncertain. Germline assignment: CDR1 SGHAT and CDR2 FQNNGV. V dropped 5 bases and J dropped 4 bases, with 14 bases sitting between them. The CDR3 has 14 residues. The CDR3 here is CASSPRSLGTEAFF. The CDR3 bases are TGTGCCAGCAGCCCCAGGTCCCTCGGCACTGAAGCTTTCTTT.

This clone appeared a single time. This sequence joins TRBV5-1 and TRBJ2-7; perhaps TRBD2 as D (5 bases). There are 16 residues in the CDR3. V was pared by 3 bases and J by 0 bases, with 16 bases between. Germline loops: CDR1 SGHRS, CDR2 YFSETQ. Here the CDR3 DNA reads TGCGCCAGCAGCTCGGGGAGCGGCGGATACTCCTACGAGCAGTACTTC. Translated, it gives CASSSGSGGYSYEQYF.

The rearrangement links TRBV30 to TRBJ1-4; D not resolved. V lost 2 bases and J 4 bases, leaving 8 bases between the germline ends. CDR1 GTSNPN and CDR2 SVGIG come from the germline V gene (reference sequence). This CDR3 has 13 residues. CDR3 DNA: TGTGCCTGGAGTCACAGCCATAATGAAAAACTGTTTTTT. Its translation is CAWSHSHNEKLFF. Complete variable domain (other parts from reference TRBV30 and TRBJ1-4): SQTIHQWPATLVQPVGSPLSLECTVEGTSNPNLYWYRQAAGRGLQLLFYSVGIGQISSEVPQNLSASRPQDRQFILSSKKLLLSDSGFYLCAWSHSHNEKLFFGSGTQLSVL.

This clone was observed a few times. The chain is built from TRBV5-3 and TRBJ2-2; 8 bases agree with TRBD1. TRBV5-3 is given ORF status, its function remaining uncertain. J was trimmed by 2 bases and V by 4 bases; bases with no gene match: 13. CDR3 length: 18 residues. Here the CDR3 DNA reads TGTGCCAGAAGCCTTGTGAGTGCCGGGACAGGTAACACCGGGGAGCTGTTTTTT. It yields the protein CARSLVSAGTGNTGELFF.

The genes are TRBV27 and TRBJ1-5, with D possibly TRBD1 on 5 matching bases. The length of the CDR3 is 15 residues. The germline CDR1 and CDR2 sequences are MNHEY and SMNVEV (reference sequence). Trimming left V 4 bases short and J 2 bases short, with 12 bases between. CDR3 coding DNA: TGTGCCAGCAGTTGGTCCAGCAGGGGCAATCAGCCCCAGCATTTT. Protein: CASSWSSRGNQPQHF.

Here the CDR3 reads CASSATELNEKLFF. CDR3 in DNA: TGTGCCAGCAGCGCCACAGAACTTAACGAAAAACTGTTTTTT. V is TRBV7-4 and J is TRBJ1-4; D gene ambiguous. V gave up 5 bases and J gave up 8 bases, with 15 bases separating them. Germline CDR1 reads SGHVT; CDR2 reads SQSDAQ. The CDR3 spans 14 residues.

This clone was seen many times. The chain joins TRBV19 to TRBJ1-2, with D possibly matching TRBD1 (5 bases). V lost 5 bases, J lost 3 bases, and 10 bases lay in between. The germline CDR1 and CDR2 sequences are LNHDA and SQIVND (reference sequence). The CDR3 length is 13 residues. CDR3 region: CASSYGHYYGYTF. CDR3 in DNA: TGTGCCAGTAGTTATGGACACTACTATGGCTACACCTTC.

The chain employs TRBV6-5 and TRBJ2-5; 8 nucleotides agree with TRBD1. The J call may be wrong; the DNA end is better matched by TRBJ2-7. CDR3 length equals 15 residues. Germline V gives CDR1 MNHEY, CDR2 SVGAGI. In DNA form, the CDR3 reads TGTGCCAGCAGTTACCTCAGGACAGGGTCTAGCGAGCAGTACTTC. Translated: CASSYLRTGSSEQYF.

This clone has just one count. The V and J genes are TRBV2 and TRBJ1-4; no reliable D call. Between the trimmed V and J ends, which lost 7 bases and 8 bases, there was a span of 11 bases. This CDR3 is 12 amino acids long. Per the germline V gene, CDR1 is SNHLY and CDR2 is FYNNEI. CDR3 nucleotide sequence: TGTGCCAGCAAGGATCAGAGGGAAAAACTGTTTTTT. Residues: CASKDQREKLFF.

This sequence joins TRBV7-6 and TRBJ1-3, with unresolved D. The CDR3 spans 13 residues. The ends were cut back, 1 base at V and 2 bases at J, with 3 bases in the middle. CDR1 is SGHVS, CDR2 FNYEAQ, per germline. The CDR3 reads CASSLGAGNTIYF. In DNA form, the CDR3 reads TGTGCCAGCAGCTTAGGAGCTGGAAACACCATATATTTT. The whole variable domain, remainder taken from reference TRBV7-6 and TRBJ1-3, is GAGVSQSPRYKVTKRGQDVALRCDPISGHVSLYWYRQALGQGPEFLTYFNYEAQQDKSGLPNDRFSAERPEGSISTLTIQRTEQRDSAMYRCASSLGAGNTIYFGEGSWLTVV.

V usage is TRBV2 and J usage is TRBJ2-6; D might be TRBD2 (6 bases). CDR3 size: 16 residues. The germline V gene encodes CDR1 SNHLY and CDR2 FYNNEI. V was pared by 7 bases and J by 4 bases, with 17 bases between. CDR3 in DNA: TGTGCCAGCACATTTTCGCCGGGAGCCGGGGCCAACGTCCTGACTTTC. As protein: CASTFSPGAGANVLTF.

This clone was seen only a few times. This sequence joins TRBV19 and TRBJ1-6; 7 nucleotides match TRBD1. The CDR3 covers 16 residues. Per the germline V gene, CDR1 is LNHDA and CDR2 is SQIVND (reference sequence). The J segment lost 8 bases and the V segment lost 4 bases, leaving 11 bases of the junction unmatched. CDR3 in amino acids: CASSTTGAEGDSPLHF. In DNA form, the CDR3 reads TGTGCCAGTAGTACTACAGGGGCAGAGGGAGATTCACCCCTCCACTTT.

The sample holds a few counts of this clone. V is TRBV10-3 and J is TRBJ2-1; the D gene is possibly TRBD1 (5 bases). Deletions cut 6 bases from V and 0 bases from J, with 12 bases between. Germline values: CDR1 ENHRY, CDR2 SYGVKD. The CDR3 runs 15 residues. CDR3 in DNA: TGTGCCATCAGACACCAGGGAAGCTCCTACAATGAGCAGTTCTTC. Protein product: CAIRHQGSSYNEQFF.

V gene TRBV7-2 combines with J gene TRBJ1-1; no clear D. There are 12 residues in the CDR3. V lost 8 bases and J lost 2, with 9 bases in between. Germline V gene lookup returns CDR1 SGHTA and CDR2 FQGNSA. The CDR3 nucleotides read TGTGCCAGCCGTCTTATCAACACTGAAGCTTTCTTT. This sequence encodes CASRLINTEAFF.

For this clone: This CDR3 is also generated by other DNA sequences in the sample. The DNA for the CDR3 is TGTGCCAGCAGCTTTGGCCGGGGGAATGAAAAACTGTTTTTT. Protein sequence: CASSFGRGNEKLFF. This chain uses TRBV7-9 with TRBJ1-4; a weak D match, TRBD1 (5 bases). The CDR3 consists of 14 residues. The V and J ends lost 3 bases and 5 bases respectively, with 10 bases between them. Germline CDR1 SEHNR, CDR2 FQNEAQ (reference sequence).

CDR3 bases: TGTGCCAGTTTTTCCCCAGGGGCGGCGGGGGAGCTGTTTTTT. This encodes CASFSPGAAGELFF. The J gene is TRBJ2-2, the V gene TRBV25-1; D may be TRBD1 (6 bases). V lost 9 bases to trimming and J lost 8 bases, with 19 bases between them. This CDR3 has 14 residues. Germline loops: CDR1 MGHDK, CDR2 SYGVNS.